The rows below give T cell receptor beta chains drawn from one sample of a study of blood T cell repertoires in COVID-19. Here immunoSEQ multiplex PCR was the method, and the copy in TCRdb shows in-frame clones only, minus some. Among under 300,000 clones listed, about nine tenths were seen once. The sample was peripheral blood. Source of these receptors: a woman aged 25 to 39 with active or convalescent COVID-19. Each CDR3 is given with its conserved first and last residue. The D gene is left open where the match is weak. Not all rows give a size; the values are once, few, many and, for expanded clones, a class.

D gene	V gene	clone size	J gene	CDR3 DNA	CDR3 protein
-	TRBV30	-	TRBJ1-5	TGTGCCTGGAGTGTACCGGGGGGGCGCGGATCCCATCAGCCCCAGCATTTT	CAWSVPGGRGSHQPQHF
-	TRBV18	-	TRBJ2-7	TGTGCCAGCTCAAGTAGCTCCCACGAGCAGTACTTC	CASSSSSHEQYF
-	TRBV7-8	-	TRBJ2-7	TGTGCCAGCAGCCAGACTGGGAGGTCGTCTGTTGTGGAGCAGTACTTC	CASSQTGRSSVVEQYF
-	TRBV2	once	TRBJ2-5	TGTGCCAGCACTGGAGGGGAGACCCAGTACTTC	CASTGGETQYF
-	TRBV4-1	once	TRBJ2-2	TGCGCCAGCAGCCAAGAATGGACAACGAACACCGGGGAGCTGTTTTTT	CASSQEWTTNTGELFF
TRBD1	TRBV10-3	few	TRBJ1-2	TGTGCCATCAGTGAGTGGGACAGCTATGGCTACACCTTC	CAISEWDSYGYTF
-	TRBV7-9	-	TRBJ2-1	TGTGCCAGCAGCTTAGCTTTATGGGGCCATGAGCAGTTCTTC	CASSLALWGHEQFF
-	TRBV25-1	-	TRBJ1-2	TGTGCCAGCAGTGCGGGGGGGGCGTCGGGCTATGGCTACACCTTC	CASSAGGASGYGYTF
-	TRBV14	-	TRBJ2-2	TGTGCCAGCAGCCAAGTTACGGCAGGGGTGGGCACCGGGGAGCTGTTTTTT	CASSQVTAGVGTGELFF
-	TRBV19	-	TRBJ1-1	TGTGCCAGTACCCCCCTGGGGGAGGGGGTGACTGAAGCTTTCTTT	CASTPLGEGVTEAFF
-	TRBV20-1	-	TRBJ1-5	TGCAGTGCTAGTGGCGGGTTAATTGGCAATCAGCCCCAGCATTTT	CSASGGLIGNQPQHF
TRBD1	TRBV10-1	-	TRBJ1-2	TGCGCCAGCAGTGAGCCGGGGACAGGCCGCCCGCGGGGCTACACCTTC	CASSEPGTGRPRGYTF
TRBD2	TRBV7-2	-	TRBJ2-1	TGTGCCAGCAGCTTACGGCCCCGACTAGCGGGGGGGCGAAATGAGCAGTTCTTC	CASSLRPRLAGGRNEQFF
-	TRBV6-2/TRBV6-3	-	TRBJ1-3	TGTGCCAGCAGTTACTCGTTCGGAGATTGGAACACCATATATTTT	CASSYSFGDWNTIYF
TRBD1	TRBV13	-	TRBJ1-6	TGTGCCAGCAGCTGGAGGACAGGGCGATATAATTCACCCCTCCACTTT	CASSWRTGRYNSPLHF
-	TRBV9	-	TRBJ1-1	TGTGCCAGCAGCGTAGCAAGGGGGAACACTGAAGCTTTCTTT	CASSVARGNTEAFF
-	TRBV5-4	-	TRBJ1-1	TGTGCCAGCAGCTCCCCGGGGCGCGGGGACACTGAAGCTTTCTTT	CASSSPGRGDTEAFF
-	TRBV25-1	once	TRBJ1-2	TGTGCCAGCACCCCGGGGGTTCCCTATGGCTACACCTTC	CASTPGVPYGYTF
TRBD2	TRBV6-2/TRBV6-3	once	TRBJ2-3	TGTGCCAGCAGTTTCGCTAGCGGGGTGCTGCATACGCAGTATTTT	CASSFASGVLHTQYF
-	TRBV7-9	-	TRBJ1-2	TGTGCCAGCAGCTACTGGAACGGGTCAGCCGCTAACTATGGCTACACCTTC	CASSYWNGSAANYGYTF
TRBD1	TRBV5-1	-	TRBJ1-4	TGCGCCAGCAGCCCCGGGACAACTGGACAGGGTCGAAATGAAAAACTGTTTTTT	CASSPGTTGQGRNEKLFF
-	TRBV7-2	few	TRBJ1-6	TGTGCCAGCAGCGGCGGGACTGCTGATAATTCACCCCTCCACTTT	CASSGGTADNSPLHF
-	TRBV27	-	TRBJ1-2	TGTGCCAGCAGTTTCTCCGGGAATGGCTACACCTTC	CASSFSGNGYTF
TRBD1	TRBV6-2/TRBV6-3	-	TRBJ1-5	TGTGCCAGCAGCCGACGCCTTGGACAGGGGGCTGGACAGCCCCAGCATTTT	CASSRRLGQGAGQPQHF
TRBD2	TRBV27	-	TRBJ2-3	TGTGCCAGCAGTTTAGGCGGGGGTGGCACAGATACGCAGTATTTT	CASSLGGGGTDTQYF
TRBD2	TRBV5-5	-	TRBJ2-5	TGTGCCAGCAGCATGGGGACTAGCGGCCAAGAGACCCAGTACTTC	CASSMGTSGQETQYF
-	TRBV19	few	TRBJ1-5	TGTGCCAGTAGTCCCCCGGGAATCAATCAGCCCCAGCATTTT	CASSPPGINQPQHF
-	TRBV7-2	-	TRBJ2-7	TGTGCCAGCAGCTTAGTACAACGAGAGCAGTACTTC	CASSLVQREQYF
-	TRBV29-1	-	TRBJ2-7	TGCAGCGTTGAGCTTCGGGACGAGCAGTACTTC	CSVELRDEQYF
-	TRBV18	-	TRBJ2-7	TGTGCCAGCTCATCGGTCGAGGGCTACGAGCAGTACTTC	CASSSVEGYEQYF
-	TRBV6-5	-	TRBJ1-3	TGTGCCAGCAGTTACAACGCGGGATTTACCGGAAACACCATATATTTT	CASSYNAGFTGNTIYF
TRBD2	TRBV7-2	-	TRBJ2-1	TGTGCCAGCAGCTTAACCGGGACTAGCGGGGTCGATGAGCAGTTCTTC	CASSLTGTSGVDEQFF
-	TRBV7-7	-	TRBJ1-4	TGTGCTAGCAGTCGGGACATCTTTGAAAAACTGTTTTTT	CASSRDIFEKLFF
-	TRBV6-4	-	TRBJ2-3	TGTGCCAGCAGTGAAGCCGACACAGATACGCAGTATTTT	CASSEADTDTQYF
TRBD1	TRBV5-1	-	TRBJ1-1	TGCGCCAGCAGCCCAGGACAGGGGTGGAACACTGAAGCTTTCTTT	CASSPGQGWNTEAFF
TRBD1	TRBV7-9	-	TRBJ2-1	TGTGCCAGCAGTTTGGATCGGGACAGTCAGTTCTTC	CASSLDRDSQFF
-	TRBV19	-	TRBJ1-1	TGTGCCTACCAGGAGGCAGTCGTAGATGAAGCTTTCTTT	CAYQEAVVDEAFF
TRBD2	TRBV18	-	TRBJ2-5	TGTGCCAGCTCACCTTCGGCTAGCGGGGGGATGGAGACCCAGTACTTC	CASSPSASGGMETQYF
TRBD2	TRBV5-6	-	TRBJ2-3	TGTGCCAGCAGCCAACTAGCGGGGAGAGATACGCAGTATTTT	CASSQLAGRDTQYF
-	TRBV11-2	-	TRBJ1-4	TGTGCCAGCAGCTTAAGGAGAAATGAAAAACTGTTTTTT	CASSLRRNEKLFF
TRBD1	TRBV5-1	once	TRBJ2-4	TGCGCCAGCAGCCCCGGCGGGACAGGAGTGTTGAGCATTCAGTACTTC	CASSPGGTGVLSIQYF
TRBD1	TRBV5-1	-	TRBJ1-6	TGCGCCAGCTGCTCGGGACAGGGTAATAATTCACCCCTCCACTTT	CASCSGQGNNSPLHF
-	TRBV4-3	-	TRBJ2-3	TGCGCCAGCAGCCAAATGGGGGGGCAAAGCACAGATACGCAGTATTTT	CASSQMGGQSTDTQYF
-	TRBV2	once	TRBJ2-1	TGTGCCAGCACCCTTCCGACACGAAGCTCCTACAATGAGCAGTTCTTC	CASTLPTRSSYNEQFF
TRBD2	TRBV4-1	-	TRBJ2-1	TGCGCCAGCAGCCCCACGGAGCGGGGGCCCTACAATGAGCAGTTCTTC	CASSPTERGPYNEQFF
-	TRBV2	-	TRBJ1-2	TGTGCCAGCAGTGACGGGGGGGTGGCCGGCTACACCTTC	CASSDGGVAGYTF
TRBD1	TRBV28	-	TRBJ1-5	TGTGCCAGCAGTTCCCCCTCGACAGGGCGGAATCAGCCCCAGCATTTT	CASSSPSTGRNQPQHF
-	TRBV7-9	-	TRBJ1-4	TGTGCCAGCAGCTTAGAATCAACAGGGACGGAAAAACTGTTTTTT	CASSLESTGTEKLFF
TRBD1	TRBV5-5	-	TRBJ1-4	TGTGCCAGCAGCTATCCGACAGGGGTAGGGGGTGAAAAACTGTTTTTT	CASSYPTGVGGEKLFF
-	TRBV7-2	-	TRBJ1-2	TGTGCCAGCAGCTTGCCCGCCCGTCGCGGATTGGGCTACACCTTC	CASSLPARRGLGYTF
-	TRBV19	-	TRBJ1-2	TGTGCCAGTAGTAGACAGCTATCTAACTATGGCTACACCTTC	CASSRQLSNYGYTF
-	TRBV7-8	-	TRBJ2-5	TGTGCCAGCAGCTTATTTGGCCCCGCGGCCCGGGAAGAGACCCAGTACTTC	CASSLFGPAAREETQYF
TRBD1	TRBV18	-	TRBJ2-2	TGTGCCAGCTCACGAGACAGGGCCCAAGCGAACACCGGGGAGCTGTTTTTT	CASSRDRAQANTGELFF